The text below deals with one TCR beta chain. These data come from a study of shared clonotypes between healthy human individuals. Study in general: The plates for each donor numbered three CD4 naive, three CD4 memory, two CD8 naive and one CD8 memory.

Germline values: CDR1 SQVTM, CDR2 ANQGSEA. CDR3 length: 14 amino acids. When replicate PCRs were run on sorted subsets, they used 200 ng DNA, about 30,000 T cell genomes. Per the study methods: Sequence data from immunoSEQ were junction-only and lacked quality scores; consequently, filtering differed. The repertoire was sequenced with immunoSEQ multiplex PCR; TCRdb's copy has only in-frame clones and lacks some. That table gives V, J and clone size, and the DNA gave D and trimming. The table has 2 million to 2.5 million clones, more than 85% seen once; the top ten hold around 0.4%. The chain combines TRBV29-1 with TRBJ2-5; 9 nucleotides line up with TRBD1. The DNA end favors TRBJ2-7, so the J call may be wrong. Material: naive CD4+ T cells from PBMCs. Subset indicated: CD45RA+ positively selected. The sequence derives from a man aged 18 to 30 in good health. Some clones in this sample may be carry-over from other donors' samples. The CDR3 bases are TGCAGCTTGAGCCGGGACAGGGTGACGTACGAGCAGTACTTC. This translates into CSLSRDRVTYEQYF.